Listed below are T cell receptor beta chains from one sample, sequenced in a study of blood T cell repertoires in COVID-19. Using immunoSEQ multiplex PCR, the repertoire was profiled, and TCRdb retains in-frame clones only, with some absent. The sample holds roughly 310,000 clones, around 89% seen once. Input material: PBMCs or T cells enriched from blood (not recorded which). The receptor set was obtained from a woman aged 40 to 50 who had recovered from COVID-19. CDR3s include the opening cysteine and the closing phenylalanine or tryptophan.

j_call	v_call	cdr3_aa
TRBJ2-1	TRBV19	CASSPGLVANEQFF
TRBJ2-2	TRBV9	CASSVESVRGELFF
TRBJ2-1	TRBV18	CASSLYGGASSNEQFF
TRBJ1-3	TRBV7-2	CASSLTGGSSGNTIYF
TRBJ1-1	TRBV19	CASRAGANTEAFF
TRBJ2-1	TRBV11-2	CASSFPGGPLNEQFF
TRBJ1-5	TRBV19	CASTSGDRGSDQPQHF
TRBJ1-3	TRBV12-1	CASSFEDRGNGNTIYF
TRBJ1-2	TRBV7-9	CASSPQTITNYGYTF
TRBJ2-2	TRBV9	CASSVRQGALYTGELFF
TRBJ1-5	TRBV7-2	CASSPGQARNQPQHF